This T cell receptor beta chain was documented in a study of blood T cell repertoires in COVID-19. Study-level information: Samples representing acute and convalescent COVID-19 were sourced from the United States, Italy and Spain. In each case, the material was cDNA or gDNA derived from T cells, B-cell-depleted T cells, or PBMCs.

Original methodology: By means of reference gene primer amplification, nucleated cell counts were estimated. Sequenced by immunoSEQ multiplex PCR; TCRdb stores in-frame clones only, minus some. The DNA gave D and trimming, while V, J and clone size come from that table. The sample yields about 260,000 clones, approximately 87% seen once. Germline-derived CDR1 and CDR2 are SGHDT and YYEEEE. The V end was cut by 0 bases, the J end by 6 bases, with 14 bases between. The CDR3 sequence is 15 residues long. Sample: peripheral blood. The receptor's source is a man in his sixties who had recovered from COVID-19. The J gene is TRBJ2-3, the V gene TRBV5-6; possible D gene TRBD1, 5 bases. CDR3 DNA: TGTGCCAGCAGCTTGGGGACAAGCCGAGTCGATACGCAGTATTTT. Translation gives CASSLGTSRVDTQYF.